This entry is about one T cell receptor (beta chain). No antigen is known for it. No clone much larger than this one lies a single base away; base qualities are absent. Collaborating institutions collected whole blood in K2EDTA tubes following their own protocols. Collaborator samples were shipped for TCRbeta analysis as frozen whole blood, isolated PBMCs, or DNA extracted from either sample type. These data belong to a study of blood T cell repertoires in COVID-19 (dated by TCRdb to 2019 to 2021). Describing the broader study: Samples covering the acute and convalescent phases of COVID-19 were provided by collaborators in the United States, Italy and Spain. Sample metadata almost always included a de-identified subject ID, COVID-19 status, age in years and sex. The samples were drawn from two sources: the first 160 participants of the ongoing ImmuneRACE study, and over 1,000 subjects contributed by 6 global collaborators. The prospective study material was composed of cDNA or gDNA derived from T cells, B-cell-depleted T cells, or PBMCs. Where available, HLA class I and class II types were taken from metadata supplied by the sample provider and were not determined by assay-based typing. The repertoires were made available in a free public database intended to serve as a resource for research on the immune response to SARS-CoV-2. Deeply sampled blood TCRbeta repertoires from subjects exposed to, actively infected with, or recovered from COVID-19 were included in the dataset. Overall study results and their limits: Clinical and demographic metadata were provided uncurated, with the amount varying by source and participant.

TCRbeta CDR3 regions were amplified from genomic DNA by means of the immunoSEQ Assay, a bias-controlled multiplex PCR. The paper's processing steps were these. Within the assay, amplification of reference gene primers was used to estimate how many nucleated cells each sample contained. To quantify the absolute abundance of each unique TCRbeta CDR3 rearrangement, sequence reads were collapsed and filtered. For each sample, productive Simpson clonality was calculated as the square root of Simpson's diversity index over productive rearrangements. TCRdb retrieved this table from immuneACCESS and kept in-frame rearrangements only. Not all clones are present; in checked studies, unresolved V genes account for under half, and no reason is known for the remainder. V, J and clone size were drawn from that table, and D and trimming were deduced from the DNA. In all, the sample holds tens of thousands of clones, and roughly 88% of those were seen once. Around 7% of the sample goes to the ten largest clones.

Sample: peripheral blood. The TCR sequence derives from a woman older than 75 with acute or convalescent COVID-19.

The CDR3 has the sequence CASSSISGLTYEQYF. The nucleotide sequence reads as follows: TGTGCCAGCAGTTCTATTAGCGGCCTAACCTACGAGCAGTACTTC. The chain is assembled from TRBV6-5 and TRBJ2-7; a tentative D match to TRBD2 spans 6 bases. V gives up 4 bases and J gives up 2 bases, and the segment between their germline ends measures 15 bases. The CDR3 sequence holds 15 residues, the cysteine and phenylalanine included. Of the read, only the CDR3 DNA is kept; its 45 bases are in frame from base 1. CDR1 and CDR2, per the germline V gene, are MNHEY and SVGAGI.